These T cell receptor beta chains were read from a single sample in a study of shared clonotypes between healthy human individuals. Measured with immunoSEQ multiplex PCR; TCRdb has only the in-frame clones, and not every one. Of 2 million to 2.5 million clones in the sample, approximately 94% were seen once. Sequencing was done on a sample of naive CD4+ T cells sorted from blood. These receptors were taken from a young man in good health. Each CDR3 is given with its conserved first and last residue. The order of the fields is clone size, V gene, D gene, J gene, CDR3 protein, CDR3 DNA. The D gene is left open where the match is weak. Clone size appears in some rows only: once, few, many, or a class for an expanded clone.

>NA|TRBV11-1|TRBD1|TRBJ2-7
CASSLAAGGQGEQYF
TGTGCCAGCAGCTTAGCGGCAGGGGGCCAAGGCGAGCAGTACTTC
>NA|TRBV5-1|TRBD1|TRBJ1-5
CASSSQGGSEEPQHF
TGCGCCAGCAGCTCACAGGGGGGGAGTGAAGAGCCCCAGCATTTT
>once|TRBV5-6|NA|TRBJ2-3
CASSLGPTGTTDTQYF
TGTGCCAGCAGCTTGGGACCAACGGGGACTACAGATACGCAGTATTTT
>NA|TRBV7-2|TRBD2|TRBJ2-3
CASSLVGLAVTDTQYF
TGTGCCAGCAGCTTAGTCGGACTAGCGGTCACAGATACGCAGTATTTT
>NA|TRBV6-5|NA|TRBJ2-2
CASRAGATYTGELFF
TGTGCCAGCAGAGCTGGGGCAACCTACACCGGGGAGCTGTTTTTT
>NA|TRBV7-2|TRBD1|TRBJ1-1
CASSLPGTGLDEAFF
TGTGCCAGCAGCCTACCCGGGACAGGGCTGGATGAAGCTTTCTTT
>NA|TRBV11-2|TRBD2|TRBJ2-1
CASSPTSGGPSNSYNEQFF
TGTGCCAGCAGCCCAACTAGCGGGGGACCCAGCAACTCCTACAATGAGCAGTTCTTC
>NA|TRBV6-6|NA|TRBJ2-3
CASSRRQRRLTDTQYF
TGTGCCAGCAGTCGTCGACAGAGGAGGCTCACAGATACGCAGTATTTT
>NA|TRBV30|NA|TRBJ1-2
CAWDVTGNGYTF
TGTGCCTGGGACGTGACAGGAAATGGCTACACCTTC
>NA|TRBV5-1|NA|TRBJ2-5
CASSLGVRVETQYF
TGCGCCAGCAGCTTGGGTGTTCGGGTTGAGACCCAGTACTTC
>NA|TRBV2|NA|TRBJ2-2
CASKVGVPGELFF
TGTGCCAGCAAAGTAGGCGTCCCCGGGGAGCTGTTTTTT
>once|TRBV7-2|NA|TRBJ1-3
CASSPYGAGNTIYF
TGTGCCAGCAGCCCTTACGGTGCTGGAAACACCATATATTTT
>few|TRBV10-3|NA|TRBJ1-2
CAISAPGIDYTF
TGTGCCATCAGCGCCCCGGGGATCGACTACACCTTC
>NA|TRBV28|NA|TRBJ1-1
CASSFSFARRGEAFF
TGTGCCAGCAGTTTTAGTTTCGCACGTCGGGGGGAGGCTTTCTTT
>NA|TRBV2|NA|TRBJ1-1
CASRKNTEAFF
TGTGCCAGCAGAAAGAACACTGAAGCTTTCTTT
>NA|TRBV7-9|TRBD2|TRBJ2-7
CASSTGTSGEQYF
TGTGCCAGCAGCACAGGGACTAGCGGCGAGCAGTACTTC
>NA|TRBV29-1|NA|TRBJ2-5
CSVRTVQETQYF
TGCAGCGTCAGGACAGTCCAAGAGACCCAGTACTTC
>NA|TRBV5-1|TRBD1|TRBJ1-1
CASSPGTGVPEAFF
TGCGCCAGCAGCCCTGGGACAGGGGTACCTGAAGCTTTCTTT
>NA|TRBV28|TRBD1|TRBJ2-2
CASSGPGQGGTGELFF
TGTGCCAGCAGTGGCCCGGGACAGGGGGGAACCGGGGAGCTGTTTTTT
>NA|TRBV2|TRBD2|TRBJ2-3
CASRGLAGVPDTQYF
TGTGCCAGCAGAGGACTAGCGGGAGTGCCAGATACGCAGTATTTT
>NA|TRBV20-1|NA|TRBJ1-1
CSARRNTEAFF
TGCAGTGCCAGGAGGAACACTGAAGCTTTCTTT
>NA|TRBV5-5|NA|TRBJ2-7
CASSLTSSGQYF
TGTGCCAGCAGCTTGACTAGTTCGGGGCAGTACTTC
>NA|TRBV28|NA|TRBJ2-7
CASSFTGSIYEQYF
TGTGCCAGCAGCTTTACAGGGAGTATCTACGAGCAGTACTTC
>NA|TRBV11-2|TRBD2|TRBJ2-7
CASSLDWGTSGRAHEQYF
TGTGCCAGCAGCTTAGATTGGGGGACTAGCGGGAGGGCCCACGAGCAGTACTTC
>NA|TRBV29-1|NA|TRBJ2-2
CSVESRAGTGELFF
TGCAGCGTTGAATCCAGGGCGGGCACCGGGGAGCTGTTTTTT
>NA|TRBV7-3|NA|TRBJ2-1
CASSSGSSYNEQFF
TGTGCCAGCAGCTCAGGGAGCTCCTACAATGAGCAGTTCTTC
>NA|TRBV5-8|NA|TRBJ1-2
CASSFGSRDYGYTF
TGTGCCAGCAGCTTTGGGTCCAGGGACTATGGCTACACCTTC
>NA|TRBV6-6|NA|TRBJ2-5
CASSLYREGETQYF
TGTGCCAGCAGTCTATACAGGGAGGGAGAGACCCAGTACTTC
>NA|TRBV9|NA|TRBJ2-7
CASSPGGQVYEQYF
TGTGCCAGCAGCCCGGGAGGACAGGTCTACGAGCAGTACTTC
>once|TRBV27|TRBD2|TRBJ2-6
CASSFQGGPGANVLTF
TGTGCCAGCAGTTTCCAGGGAGGGCCAGGGGCCAACGTCCTGACTTTC
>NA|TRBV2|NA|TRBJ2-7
CASRTGSHEQYF
TGTGCCAGCAGGACCGGTTCCCACGAGCAGTACTTC
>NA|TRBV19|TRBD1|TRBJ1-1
CASSGGVGTEAFF
TGTGCCAGTTCAGGGGGAGTGGGCACTGAAGCTTTCTTT
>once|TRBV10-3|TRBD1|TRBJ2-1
CAINPGGARYNEQFF
TGTGCCATCAATCCAGGGGGCGCGAGGTATAATGAGCAGTTCTTC
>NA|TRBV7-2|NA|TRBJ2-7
CASSFSPLYKTYEQYF
TGTGCCAGCAGCTTTAGCCCGCTTTACAAGACCTACGAGCAGTACTTC
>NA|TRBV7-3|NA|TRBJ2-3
CASSPQRGRPDTQYF
TGTGCCAGCAGCCCCCAGCGTGGGCGGCCAGATACGCAGTATTTT
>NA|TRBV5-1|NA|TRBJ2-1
CASSFPGTSSYNEQFF
TGCGCCAGCAGCTTCCCGGGGACGAGCTCCTACAATGAGCAGTTCTTC
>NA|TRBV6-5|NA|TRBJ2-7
CASSYLSESYYEQYF
TGTGCCAGCAGTTACCTATCCGAGAGTTACTACGAGCAGTACTTC
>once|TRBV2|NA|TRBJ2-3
CARSQGRADTQYF
TGTGCCAGGAGTCAGGGGCGGGCAGATACGCAGTATTTT
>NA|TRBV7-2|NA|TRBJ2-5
CASSLVVTLRETQYF
TGTGCCAGCAGCTTAGTCGTGACGCTACGGGAGACCCAGTACTTC
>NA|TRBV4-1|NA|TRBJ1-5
CASSQHGGGGQPQHF
TGCGCCAGCAGCCAGCACGGGGGAGGAGGTCAGCCCCAGCATTTT
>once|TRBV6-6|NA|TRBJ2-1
CASSYGPSSYNEQFF
TGTGCCAGCAGTTACGGGCCTTCCTCCTACAATGAGCAGTTCTTC
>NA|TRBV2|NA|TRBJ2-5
CASSATPSGETQYF
TGTGCCAGCAGTGCCACTCCCTCGGGGGAGACCCAGTACTTC
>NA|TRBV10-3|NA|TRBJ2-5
CAISEVGSETQYF
TGTGCCATCAGTGAAGTTGGATCTGAGACCCAGTACTTC
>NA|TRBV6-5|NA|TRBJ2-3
CASSYFGSTDTQYF
TGTGCCAGCAGTTACTTCGGGAGTACAGATACGCAGTATTTT
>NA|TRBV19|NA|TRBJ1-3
CATLPPGVGHRSGNTIYF
TGTGCCACGCTCCCGCCCGGGGTGGGACATCGCTCTGGAAACACCATATATTTT
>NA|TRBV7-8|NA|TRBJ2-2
CASSLSGANTGELFF
TGTGCCAGCAGCTTATCAGGTGCGAACACCGGGGAGCTGTTTTTT